The 22 T cell receptor beta chains listed next were all sequenced from one sample in a study of shared clonotypes between healthy human individuals. The repertoire was sequenced with immunoSEQ multiplex PCR; TCRdb's copy has only in-frame clones and lacks some. The repertoire holds hundreds of thousands of clones, with approximately 92% as singletons. Positively selected for CCR7, the CD45RO-negative cells used as naive CD8 cells excluded terminally differentiated effector memory CD45RA+ cells. Material for sequencing was naive CD8+ T cells sorted from blood. These receptor sequences come from a man aged 25-45 years in good health.

This chain connects TRBV27 to TRBJ1-2; a weak D match, TRBD1 (6 bases). The V gene lost 4 bases and the J gene lost 6 bases, with 12 bases spanning the gap. The CDR3 length is 13 residues. Germline CDR1 reads MNHEY; CDR2 reads SMNVEV (reference sequence). The CDR3 sequence is CASSWGASNGYTF. The CDR3 DNA reads as TGTGCCAGCAGTTGGGGGGCGTCTAATGGCTACACCTTC.

This chain uses TRBV27 with TRBJ1-5; 11 bases are shared with TRBD1. In germline, CDR1 is MNHEY, CDR2 SMNVEV (reference sequence). The trim removed 6 bases at V and 2 bases at J, leaving 6 bases unmatched. The CDR3 sequence is 16 residues long. The CDR3 is CASRRTGGVRNQPQHF. The CDR3 bases are TGTGCCAGCAGGAGGACAGGGGGCGTTCGCAATCAGCCCCAGCATTTT.

The chain employs TRBV9 and TRBJ2-7; 11 bases match TRBD1. Germline V gene lookup returns CDR1 SGDLS and CDR2 YYNGEE. V shed 0 bases, J shed 1 base, and the junction held 6 bases outside the gene matches. The CDR3 length is 17 residues. CDR3: CASSVAPGQGDSYEQYF. The CDR3 nucleotides read TGTGCCAGCAGCGTAGCCCCGGGACAGGGGGATTCCTACGAGCAGTACTTC.

V gene TRBV9 combines with J gene TRBJ1-2, with 9 bases fitting TRBD1. The CDR3 runs to 14 residues. CDR1 is SGDLS, CDR2 YYNGEE, per germline. J lost 4 bases, V lost 4 bases, and 5 bases had no gene match. The CDR3 protein is CASSPGQGTYGYTF. CDR3 coding DNA: TGTGCCAGCAGCCCGGGACAGGGAACCTATGGCTACACCTTC.

The chain employs TRBV19 and TRBJ1-5, with D perhaps TRBD1 (6 bases). Germline V gene data show CDR1 as LNHDA and CDR2 as SQIVND (reference sequence). The ends were cut back, 0 bases at V and 5 bases at J, with 20 bases in the middle. CDR3 size: 18 residues. CDR3 sequence: CASSIDLFGGLDDQPQHF. The DNA of the CDR3 is TGTGCCAGTAGTATAGACCTTTTCGGGGGGCTGGATGATCAGCCCCAGCATTTT.

This clone came up once. The rearrangement uses TRBV6-6 and TRBJ2-7; 11 positions match TRBD2. V shed 2 bases, J shed 4 bases, and the junction held 7 bases outside the gene matches. CDR1 is MNHNY and CDR2 is SVGAGI in the germline V gene (reference sequence). CDR3 length: 16 amino acids. The CDR3 is CASSYPPGLAGYEQYF. The CDR3 DNA sequence: TGTGCCAGCAGTTACCCACCCGGACTAGCGGGTTACGAGCAGTACTTC.

Written as DNA, the CDR3 is TGCGCCAGCAGCCAAGACATCTTCGGGCGGAACACCGGGGAGCTGTTTTTT. Encoded protein: CASSQDIFGRNTGELFF. The chain links TRBV4-1 to TRBJ2-2; D gene unclear. The germline V gene encodes CDR1 MGHRA and CDR2 YSYEKL. V gave up 0 bases and J gave up 1 base, with 12 bases separating them. This CDR3 comprises 17 residues.

This clone was detected once. This CDR3 is also generated by other DNA sequences in the sample. V is TRBV11-2 and J is TRBJ2-7; D is possibly TRBD2 (5 bases). Germline-derived CDR1 and CDR2 are SGHAT and FQNNGV. The CDR3 length is 15 residues. Trimming left V 0 bases short and J 1 base short, with 10 bases between. In nucleotides, the CDR3 is TGTGCCAGCAGCTTAGAAACGGGAAGGTCCTACGAGCAGTACTTC. It encodes CASSLETGRSYEQYF.

The V call is TRBV27, the J call TRBJ2-7; a weak D match, TRBD1 (7 bases). V dropped 4 bases and J dropped 3 bases, with 19 bases sitting between them. Germline V gene lookup returns CDR1 MNHEY and CDR2 SMNVEV (reference sequence). The CDR3 spans 16 residues. CDR3 coding DNA: TGTGCCAGCAGTTCGATGGAGGGACAGCGATTCTACGAGCAGTACTTC. Protein product: CASSSMEGQRFYEQYF.

The V gene is TRBV11-3, the J gene TRBJ2-3; 10 bases map to TRBD2. This CDR3 contains 16 residues. Germline lookup yields CDR1 SGHNT and CDR2 YENEEA. J lost 2 bases, V lost 4 bases, and 6 bases had no gene match. The CDR3 spells CASSSRTSGDTDTQYF. The DNA for the CDR3 is TGTGCCAGCAGCTCACGGACTAGCGGTGACACAGATACGCAGTATTTT.

The chain links TRBV7-6 to TRBJ2-1; D is possibly TRBD1 (6 bases). Deletions cut 6 bases from V and 5 bases from J, with 11 bases between. CDR1 and CDR2 (germline): SGHVS, FNYEAQ. The CDR3 has 13 residues. The CDR3 DNA is TGTGCCAGCAGAGCCACAGGGAACAATGAGCAGTTCTTC. Residues: CASRATGNNEQFF.

The chain has TRBV9 and TRBJ2-2, with 11 bases fitting TRBD2. After removal of 2 bases from V and 6 bases from J, the junction contained 6 bases not matched to a gene. The CDR3 length is 16 residues. CDR1 and CDR2 (germline): SGDLS, YYNGEE. CDR3 in amino acids: CASSVGGTSGAGELFF. CDR3 nucleotide sequence: TGTGCCAGCAGCGTCGGGGGGACTAGCGGAGCCGGGGAGCTGTTTTTT. Full variable domain (missing parts from reference TRBV9 and TRBJ2-2): DSGVTQTPKHLITATGQRVTLRCSPRSGDLSVYWYQQSLDQGLQFLIQYYNGEERAKGNILERFSAQQFPDLHSELNLSSLELGDSALYFCASSVGGTSGAGELFFGEGSRLTVL.

V usage is TRBV11-2 and J usage is TRBJ2-3; TRBD2 matches at 7 bases. V lost 1 base, J lost 0 bases, and 4 bases stayed unmatched. The CDR3 sequence is 16 residues long. The germline gives CDR1 SGHAT, CDR2 FQNNGV. The CDR3 region is CASSLGLAYSTDTQYF. Written as DNA, the CDR3 is TGTGCCAGCAGCTTAGGACTAGCTTACAGCACAGATACGCAGTATTTT. Combining the CDR3 with reference TRBV11-2 and TRBJ2-3 gives the whole variable domain EAGVAQSPRYKIIEKRQSVAFWCNPISGHATLYWYQQILGQGPKLLIQFQNNGVVDDSQLPKDRFSAERLKGVDSTLKIQPAKLEDSAVYLCASSLGLAYSTDTQYFGPGTRLTVL.

The genes are TRBV2 and TRBJ2-3; 7 bases line up with TRBD1. This CDR3 contains 13 residues. Germline V gene sequence: CDR1 SNHLY, CDR2 FYNNEI. V shed 7 bases, J shed 7 bases, and the junction held 8 bases outside the gene matches. The CDR3 loop reads CASMGQNTNTQYF. The CDR3 DNA is TGTGCCAGCATGGGACAGAACACGAATACGCAGTATTTT.

V gene TRBV2 combines with J gene TRBJ2-7; no reliable D call. Germline V lookup: CDR1 SNHLY, CDR2 FYNNEI. This CDR3 region has 14 residues. The V gene lost 1 base and the J gene lost 5 bases, with 12 bases spanning the gap. CDR3 sequence: CASSEGRMLHEQYF. The CDR3 region has the DNA TGTGCCAGCAGTGAAGGCAGGATGCTTCACGAGCAGTACTTC.

This clone was counted a single time. The CDR3 DNA sequence: TGTGCCCTCGCCGAGCGCAATGAGCAGTTCTTC. This encodes CALAERNEQFF. The V gene is TRBV2, the J gene TRBJ2-1; D unresolved. The CDR3 length is 11 residues. Trimming pared 11 bases from V and 6 bases from J, leaving 11 bases between. Germline assignment: CDR1 SNHLY and CDR2 FYNNEI.

The CDR3 DNA sequence: TGTGCCACCAGCAGAGGACGGGGACTCCGCACAGATACGCAGTATTTT. This sequence encodes CATSRGRGLRTDTQYF. V is TRBV15 and J is TRBJ2-3; D is perhaps TRBD2 (6 bases). CDR1 is LNHNV, CDR2 YYDKDF, per germline (reference sequence). The V end lost 1 base, the J end lost 1 base, and 12 bases lay between the germline ends. The CDR3 extends over 16 amino acids.

The genes are TRBV10-3 and TRBJ2-3; TRBD2 agrees at 8 bases. V lost 11 bases and J lost 3; bases outside the gene matches: 10. The CDR3 consists of 14 residues. Germline CDR1 is ENHRY and CDR2 is SYGVKD. The CDR3 nucleotides are TGTGCCCCTCCCTGGCGGGAGGCGACAGATACGCAGTATTTT. Protein product: CAPPWREATDTQYF.

V and J are TRBV7-2 and TRBJ2-3; 7 bases map to TRBD2. V lost 2 bases to trimming and J lost 0 bases; unmatched junction nucleotides: 5. There are 16 residues in the CDR3. The germline V gene has CDR1 SGHTA and CDR2 FQGNSA. Written as DNA, the CDR3 is TGTGCCAGCAGCTTATCTGGCGGGGGTAGCACAGATACGCAGTATTTT. Translation: CASSLSGGGSTDTQYF. Full variable domain (remainder filled in from reference TRBV7-2 and TRBJ2-3): GAGVSQSPSNKVTEKGKDVELRCDPISGHTALYWYRQSLGQGLEFLIYFQGNSAPDKSGLPSDRFSAERTGGSVSTLTIQRTQQEDSAVYLCASSLSGGGSTDTQYFGPGTRLTVL.

CDR3 sequence: CASSPVGNSLEEKLFF. CDR3 nucleotides: TGTGCCAGCTCACCGGTGGGGAACAGTCTGGAGGAAAAACTGTTTTTT. J is TRBJ1-4 and V is TRBV18; no firm D call. Trimming took 3 bases from V and 8 from J, leaving 19 bases between them. The CDR3 length is 16 residues. CDR1 is KGHSH, CDR2 LQKENI, per germline.

The chain has TRBV28 and TRBJ2-3, with unresolved D. Trimming removed 5 bases at V and 0 bases at J, with 12 bases between. The CDR3 consists of 15 residues. Germline V lookup: CDR1 MDHEN, CDR2 SYDVKM. The CDR3 DNA reads TGTGCCAGCAGTACCCTGCAAACTAGCACAGATACGCAGTATTTT. This translates into CASSTLQTSTDTQYF.

To note about this clone: Other DNA sequences of this sample code for an identical CDR3. The chain has TRBV27 and TRBJ2-7, with unresolved D. This CDR3 contains 13 residues. V shed 3 bases and J shed 1 base, with 7 bases lying between them. CDR1 is MNHEY, CDR2 SMNVEV, per germline (reference sequence). CDR3 residues: CASSFGVSYEQYF. Here the CDR3 DNA reads TGTGCCAGCAGTTTCGGCGTGTCCTACGAGCAGTACTTC.